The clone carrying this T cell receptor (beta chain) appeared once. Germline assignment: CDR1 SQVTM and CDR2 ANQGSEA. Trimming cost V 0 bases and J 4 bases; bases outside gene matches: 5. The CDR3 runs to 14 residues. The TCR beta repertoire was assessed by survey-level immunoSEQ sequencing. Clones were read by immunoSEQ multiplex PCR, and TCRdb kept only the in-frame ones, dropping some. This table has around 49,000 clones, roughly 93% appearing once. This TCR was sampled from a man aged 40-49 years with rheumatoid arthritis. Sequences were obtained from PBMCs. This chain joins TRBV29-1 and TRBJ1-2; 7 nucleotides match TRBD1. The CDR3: CSVEDRQGGYGYTF. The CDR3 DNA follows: TGCAGCGTTGAAGACCGACAGGGAGGCTATGGCTACACCTTC. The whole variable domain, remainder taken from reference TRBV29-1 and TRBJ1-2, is SAVISQKPSRDICQRGTSLTIQCQVDSQVTMMFWYRQQPGQSLTLIATANQGSEATYESGFVIDKFPISRPNLTFSTLTVSNMSPEDSSIYLCSVEDRQGGYGYTFGSGTRLTVV.